A selection of T cell receptor beta chains follows, all from one sample in a study of T cell clones after liver transplantation. Here immunoSEQ multiplex PCR was the method, and the copy in TCRdb shows in-frame clones only, minus some. The top ten clones hold almost 2.5% of a sample with some 40,000 clones, more than 70% of them seen once. The sequencing here drew on CD4+ T cells from blood, taken 24 months after liver transplant. Receptors originate from a human patient who received a liver transplant. The graft donor may be the source of some T cells. CDR3s include the opening cysteine and the closing phenylalanine or tryptophan. D genes are given only for firm matches. Clone size is not always given. Where it is, it says once, few, many or a class for expanded clones.

TRBJ1-2,-,TRBV5-1,-,TGCGCCAGCAGCTTGTCCGACCTCTATGGCTACACCTTC,CASSLSDLYGYTF
TRBJ1-6,-,TRBV27,TRBD1,TGTGCCAGCAGTGCCTGGACAGGGACAAATTCACCCCTCCACTTT,CASSAWTGTNSPLHF
TRBJ2-7,-,TRBV5-1,-,TGCGCCAGCAGCCCGGTGATTGGACTTTCCAAGAACGAGCAGTACTTC,CASSPVIGLSKNEQYF
TRBJ1-2,few,TRBV27,-,TGTGCCAGCAGTCCCCAGGGCCACTATGGCTACACCTTC,CASSPQGHYGYTF
TRBJ2-1,-,TRBV5-1,-,TGCGCCAGCAACGCAGGGGACTCCTACAATGAGCAGTTCTTC,CASNAGDSYNEQFF
TRBJ2-1,-,TRBV6-1,TRBD1,TGTGCCAGCAGTGCCAGGACAGGATCGCAGTTCTTC,CASSARTGSQFF
TRBJ2-1,-,TRBV5-1,TRBD2,TGCGCCAGCGAGGCGGGACAGGGACTAGCGGGAGGGCCCAATGAGCAGTTCTTC,CASEAGQGLAGGPNEQFF
TRBJ2-7,-,TRBV6-5,TRBD1,TGTGCCAGCAGTCCCGGGACAGGGGGCTGGTACGAGCAGTACTTC,CASSPGTGGWYEQYF
TRBJ1-2,-,TRBV4-2,-,TGTGCCAGCAGCCAAGATAGGCAGGGCGGGTGGGATGGCTACACCTTC,CASSQDRQGGWDGYTF
TRBJ2-5,-,TRBV20-1,-,TGCAGTGCCCGGTGGGGGGAGACCCAGTACTTC,CSARWGETQYF
TRBJ1-5,few,TRBV19,-,TGTGCCAGTAGTAGTTACACCAATCAGCCCCAGCATTTT,CASSSYTNQPQHF
TRBJ2-2,-,TRBV28,-,TGTGCCAGCAGGGGTTGGACCGGGGAGCTGTTTTTT,CASRGWTGELFF
TRBJ1-2,-,TRBV12-5,-,TGTGCTAGTGGTACACAGACCAGCTATGGCTACACCTTC,CASGTQTSYGYTF
TRBJ1-4,-,TRBV29-1,-,TGCAGCGCGATCGGGACGGCTAATGAAAAACTGTTTTTT,CSAIGTANEKLFF
TRBJ2-3,-,TRBV5-1,TRBD1,TGCGCCAGCAGCTCCTCTGGACAGGGAACAGATACGCAGTATTTT,CASSSSGQGTDTQYF
TRBJ1-5,-,TRBV5-1,-,TGCGCCAGCAGCTTAAGGGGAATGAGCAATCAGCCCCAGCATTTT,CASSLRGMSNQPQHF
TRBJ1-2,once,TRBV7-2,TRBD1,TGTGCCAGCAGCCTACAGGGGGGTTATGGCTACACCTTC,CASSLQGGYGYTF
TRBJ1-1,-,TRBV6-5,-,TGTGCCAGCAGTTCTAGGGGAGGAGGGCGAGCTTTCTTT,CASSSRGGGRAFF
TRBJ1-3,-,TRBV6-6,-,TGTGCCAGCAAGAGGCGGGCTGAAAACACCATATATTTT,CASKRRAENTIYF
TRBJ2-7,-,TRBV27,TRBD2,TGTGCCAGCAGCCCAGCGGGAGGGGCGGAGCAGTACTTC,CASSPAGGAEQYF
TRBJ2-7,-,TRBV19,TRBD1,TGTGCCAGTAGTACCCTCCCCGGGACAGGGGGAGTGGAGCAGTACTTC,CASSTLPGTGGVEQYF
TRBJ1-5,once,TRBV28,-,TGTGCCAGCAGGCCCTCAACAGGGTCCAATCAGCCCCAGCATTTT,CASRPSTGSNQPQHF
TRBJ2-6,once,TRBV27,-,TGTGCCAGCAGTTTCTGGGGTGAGCTCTCTGGGGCCAACGTCCTGACTTTC,CASSFWGELSGANVLTF
TRBJ1-2,few,TRBV19,-,TGTGCCAGTACCCTGGGGATACCCTATGGCTACACCTTC,CASTLGIPYGYTF
TRBJ1-1,-,TRBV5-1,TRBD1,TGCGCCAGCAGCTATGGACAGGGACCAAACACTGAAGCTTTCTTT,CASSYGQGPNTEAFF
TRBJ2-5,-,TRBV5-1,TRBD2,TGCGCCAGCAGCTTGATTGGGGGAGGGTCCCAAGAGACCCAGTACTTC,CASSLIGGGSQETQYF